The T cell receptor (beta chain) under discussion was sequenced for a study of CD4 and CD8 cells across lung adenocarcinoma regions. Via MiXCR, TCRdb re-called the PCR reads, giving one row per CDR3 protein. This sample has 7,500 to 9,500 distinct CDR3 sequences, with 40% to 50% found just once. The patients had localized lung adenocarcinoma, a non-small cell subtype. Turning to this clonotype: The final CDR3 position lacks the conserved phenylalanine or tryptophan, pointing to a likely read error. The DNA is left out, because the CDR3 cannot be placed on it with certainty; the CDR3 is given as TCRdb lists it.

Source material: CD4+ T cells from the margin of a lung tumor. This TCR came from a female donor with lung adenocarcinoma. The CD4 and CD8 labels of this study may be unreliable.

The CDR3 spells CASSNGLAGPQHS. The chain recombines TRBV6-1 with TRBJ2-5; TRBD2, the D gene given by the table, was not confirmed from the DNA. Germline CDR1 and CDR2: MNHNS and SASEGT. Including both end residues, the CDR3 is 13 amino acids long.